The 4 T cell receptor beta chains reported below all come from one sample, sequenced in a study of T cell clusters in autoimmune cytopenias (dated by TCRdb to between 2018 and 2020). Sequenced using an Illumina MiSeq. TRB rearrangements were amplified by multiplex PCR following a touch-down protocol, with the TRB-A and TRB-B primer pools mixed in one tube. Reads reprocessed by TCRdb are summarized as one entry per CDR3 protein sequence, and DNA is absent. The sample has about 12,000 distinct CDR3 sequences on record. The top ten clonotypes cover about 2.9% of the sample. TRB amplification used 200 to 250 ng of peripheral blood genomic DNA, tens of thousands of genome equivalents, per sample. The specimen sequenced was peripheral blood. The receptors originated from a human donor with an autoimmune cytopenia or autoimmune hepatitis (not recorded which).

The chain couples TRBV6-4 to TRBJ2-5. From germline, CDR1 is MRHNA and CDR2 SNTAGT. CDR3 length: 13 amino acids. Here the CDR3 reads CASRRASQETQYF.

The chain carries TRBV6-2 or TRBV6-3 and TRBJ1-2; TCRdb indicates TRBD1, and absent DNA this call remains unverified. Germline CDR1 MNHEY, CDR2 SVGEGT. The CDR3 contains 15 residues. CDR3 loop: CASRNPNRGDYGYTF.

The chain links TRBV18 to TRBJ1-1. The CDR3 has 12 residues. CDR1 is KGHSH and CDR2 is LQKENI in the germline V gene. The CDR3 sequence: CASWLREGEAFF.

The CDR3 sequence: CASISTGASSEQFF. The chain uses TRBV28 and TRBJ2-1; absent DNA, TCRdb's TRBD1 call cannot be checked. The CDR3 consists of 14 residues. CDR1 MDHEN and CDR2 SYDVKM come from the germline V gene. Based on the CDR3 plus reference TRBV28 and TRBJ2-1, the full variable domain is DVKVTQSSRYLVKRTGEKVFLECVQDMDHENMFWYRQDPGLGLRLIYFSYDVKMKEKGDIPEGYSVSREKKERFSLILESASTNQTSMYLCASISTGASSEQFFGPGTRLTVL.